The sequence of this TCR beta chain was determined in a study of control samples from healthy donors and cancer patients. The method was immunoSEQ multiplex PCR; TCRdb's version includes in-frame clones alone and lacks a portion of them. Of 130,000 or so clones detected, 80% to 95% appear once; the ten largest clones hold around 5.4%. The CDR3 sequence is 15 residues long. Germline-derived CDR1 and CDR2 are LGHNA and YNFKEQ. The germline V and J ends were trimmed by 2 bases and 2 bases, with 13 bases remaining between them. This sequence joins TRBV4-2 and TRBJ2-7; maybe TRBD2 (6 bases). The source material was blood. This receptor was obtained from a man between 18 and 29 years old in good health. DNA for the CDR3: TGTGCCAGCAGCCAACAGAGCGGGTACACCTACGAGCAGTACTTC. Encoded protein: CASSQQSGYTYEQYF.